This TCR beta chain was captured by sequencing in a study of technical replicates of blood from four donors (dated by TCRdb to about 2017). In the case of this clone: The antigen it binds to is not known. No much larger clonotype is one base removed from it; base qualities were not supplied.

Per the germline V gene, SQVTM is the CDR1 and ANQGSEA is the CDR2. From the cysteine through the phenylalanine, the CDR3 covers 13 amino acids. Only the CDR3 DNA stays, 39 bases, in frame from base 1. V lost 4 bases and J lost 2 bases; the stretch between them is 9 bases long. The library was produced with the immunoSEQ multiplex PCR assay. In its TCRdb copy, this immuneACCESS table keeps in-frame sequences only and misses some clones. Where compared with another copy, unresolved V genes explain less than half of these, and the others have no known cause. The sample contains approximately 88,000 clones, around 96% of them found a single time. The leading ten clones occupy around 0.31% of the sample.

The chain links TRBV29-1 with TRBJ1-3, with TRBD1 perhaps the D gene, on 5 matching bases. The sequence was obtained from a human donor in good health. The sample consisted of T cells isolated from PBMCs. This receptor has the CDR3 CSVGQGAGNTIYF. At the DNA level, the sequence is TGCAGCGTTGGGCAGGGCGCTGGAAACACCATATATTTT.